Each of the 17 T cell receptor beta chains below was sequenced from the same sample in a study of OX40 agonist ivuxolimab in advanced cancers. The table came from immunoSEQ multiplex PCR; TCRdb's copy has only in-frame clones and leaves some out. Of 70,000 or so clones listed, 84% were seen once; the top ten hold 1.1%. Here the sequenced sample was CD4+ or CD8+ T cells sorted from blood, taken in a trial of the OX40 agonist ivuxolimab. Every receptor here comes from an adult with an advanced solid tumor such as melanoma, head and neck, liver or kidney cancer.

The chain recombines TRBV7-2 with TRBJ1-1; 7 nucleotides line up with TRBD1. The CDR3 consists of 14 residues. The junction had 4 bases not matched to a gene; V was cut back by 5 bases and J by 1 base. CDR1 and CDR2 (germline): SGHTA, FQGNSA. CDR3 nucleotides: TGTGCCAGCAGCCAATGGACAGGGAACACTGAAGCTTTCTTT. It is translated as CASSQWTGNTEAFF. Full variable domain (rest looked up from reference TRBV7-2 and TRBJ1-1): GAGVSQSPSNKVTEKGKDVELRCDPISGHTALYWYRQSLGQGLEFLIYFQGNSAPDKSGLPSDRFSAERTGGSVSTLTIQRTQQEDSAVYLCASSQWTGNTEAFFGQGTRLTVV.

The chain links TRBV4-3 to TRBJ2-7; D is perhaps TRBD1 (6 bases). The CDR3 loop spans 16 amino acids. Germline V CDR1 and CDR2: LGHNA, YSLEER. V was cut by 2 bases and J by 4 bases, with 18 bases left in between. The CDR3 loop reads CASSQSITGSGYEQYF. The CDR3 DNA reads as TGCGCCAGCAGCCAATCGATTACAGGGTCGGGTTACGAGCAGTACTTC.

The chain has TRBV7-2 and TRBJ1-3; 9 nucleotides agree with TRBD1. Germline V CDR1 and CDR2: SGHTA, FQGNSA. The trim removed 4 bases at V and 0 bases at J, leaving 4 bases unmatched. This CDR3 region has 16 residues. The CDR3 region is CASSSYRGPSGNTIYF. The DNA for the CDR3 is TGTGCCAGCAGCTCCTACAGGGGGCCCTCTGGAAACACCATATATTTT. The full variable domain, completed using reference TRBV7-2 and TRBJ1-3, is GAGVSQSPSNKVTEKGKDVELRCDPISGHTALYWYRQSLGQGLEFLIYFQGNSAPDKSGLPSDRFSAERTGGSVSTLTIQRTQQEDSAVYLCASSSYRGPSGNTIYFGEGSWLTVV.

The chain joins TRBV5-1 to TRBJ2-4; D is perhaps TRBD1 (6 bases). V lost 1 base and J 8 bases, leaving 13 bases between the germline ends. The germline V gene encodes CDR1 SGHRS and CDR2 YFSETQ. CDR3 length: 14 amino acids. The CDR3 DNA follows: TGCGCCAGCAGCTTGAGGCAGGGGACGGACATTCAGTACTTC. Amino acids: CASSLRQGTDIQYF.

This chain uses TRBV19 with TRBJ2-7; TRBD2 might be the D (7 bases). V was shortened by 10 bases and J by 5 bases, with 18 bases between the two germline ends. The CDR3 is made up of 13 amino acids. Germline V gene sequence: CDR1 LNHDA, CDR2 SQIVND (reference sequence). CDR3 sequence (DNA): TGTGCCACCCGGGGGGCCCTTGAGAACGAGCAGTACTTC. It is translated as CATRGALENEQYF.

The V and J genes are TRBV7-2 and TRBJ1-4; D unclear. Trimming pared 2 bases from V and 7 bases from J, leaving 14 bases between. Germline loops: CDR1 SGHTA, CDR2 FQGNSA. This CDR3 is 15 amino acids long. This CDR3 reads CASSLRGTTGEKLFF. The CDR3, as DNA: TGTGCCAGCAGCTTACGTGGAACTACCGGTGAAAAACTGTTTTTT. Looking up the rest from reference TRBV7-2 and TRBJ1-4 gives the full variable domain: GAGVSQSPSNKVTEKGKDVELRCDPISGHTALYWYRQSLGQGLEFLIYFQGNSAPDKSGLPSDRFSAERTGGSVSTLTIQRTQQEDSAVYLCASSLRGTTGEKLFFGSGTQLSVL.

The CDR3 is CASSLAANQPQHF. As DNA, the CDR3 is TGTGCCAGCAGCTTAGCGGCCAATCAGCCCCAGCATTTT. The chain couples TRBV7-9 to TRBJ1-5; unclear D gene. Trimming pared 0 bases from V and 3 bases from J, leaving 3 bases between. The germline gives CDR1 SEHNR, CDR2 FQNEAQ (reference sequence). The length of the CDR3 is 13 residues.

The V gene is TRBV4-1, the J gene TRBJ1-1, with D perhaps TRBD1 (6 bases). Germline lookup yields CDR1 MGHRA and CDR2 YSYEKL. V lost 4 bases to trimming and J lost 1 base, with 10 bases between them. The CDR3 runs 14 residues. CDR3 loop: CASSRDNWNTEAFF. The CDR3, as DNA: TGCGCCAGCAGCCGGGACAATTGGAACACTGAAGCTTTCTTT.

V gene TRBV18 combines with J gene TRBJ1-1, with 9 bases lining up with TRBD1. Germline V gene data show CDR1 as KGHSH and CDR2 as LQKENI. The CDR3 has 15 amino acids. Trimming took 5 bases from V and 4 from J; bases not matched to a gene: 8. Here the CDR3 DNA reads TGTGCCAGCTCAACACGGACAGGGGCGGGCACTGAAGCTTTCTTT. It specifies CASSTRTGAGTEAFF.

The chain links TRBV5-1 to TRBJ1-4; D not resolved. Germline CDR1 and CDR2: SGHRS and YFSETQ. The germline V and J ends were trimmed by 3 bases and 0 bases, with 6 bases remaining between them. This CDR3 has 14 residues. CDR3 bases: TGCGCCAGCAGCTCGACATCAACTAATGAAAAACTGTTTTTT. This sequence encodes CASSSTSTNEKLFF.

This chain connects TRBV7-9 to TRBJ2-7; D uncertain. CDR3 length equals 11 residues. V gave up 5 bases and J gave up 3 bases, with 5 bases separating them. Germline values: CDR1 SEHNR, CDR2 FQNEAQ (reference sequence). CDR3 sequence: CASSLNYEQYF. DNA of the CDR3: TGTGCCAGCAGCCTCAACTACGAGCAGTACTTC.

CDR3 DNA: TGTGCCAGCAACCTACTAGGCTTGGACACTGAAGCTTTCTTT. Protein product: CASNLLGLDTEAFF. The chain recombines TRBV6-5 with TRBJ1-1; D remains ambiguous. Trimming shortened V by 7 bases and J by 3 bases, and 15 bases separated the two germline ends. CDR3 length equals 14 residues. Germline CDR1 MNHEY, CDR2 SVGAGI.

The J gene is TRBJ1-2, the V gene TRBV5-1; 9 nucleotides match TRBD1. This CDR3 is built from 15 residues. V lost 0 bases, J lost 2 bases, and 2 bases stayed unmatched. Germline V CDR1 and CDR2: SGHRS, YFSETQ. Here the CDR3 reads CASSLGDRDNYGYTF. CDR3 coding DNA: TGCGCCAGCAGCTTGGGGGACAGGGACAACTATGGCTACACCTTC.

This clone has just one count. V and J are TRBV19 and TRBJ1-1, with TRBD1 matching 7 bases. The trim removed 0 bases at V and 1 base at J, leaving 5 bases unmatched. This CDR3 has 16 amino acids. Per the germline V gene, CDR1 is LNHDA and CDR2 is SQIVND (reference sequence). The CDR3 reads CASSIEGGHENTEAFF. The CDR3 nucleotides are TGTGCCAGTAGTATAGAAGGGGGCCACGAGAACACTGAAGCTTTCTTT.

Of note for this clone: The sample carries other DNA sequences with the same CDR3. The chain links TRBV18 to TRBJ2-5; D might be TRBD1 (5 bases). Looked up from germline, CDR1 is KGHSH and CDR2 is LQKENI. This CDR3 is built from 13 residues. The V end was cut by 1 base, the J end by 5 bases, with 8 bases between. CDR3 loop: CASSPQGSETQYF. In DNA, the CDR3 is TGTGCCAGCTCACCACAGGGGTCCGAGACCCAGTACTTC. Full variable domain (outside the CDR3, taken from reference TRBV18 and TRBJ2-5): NAGVMQNPRHLVRRRGQEARLRCSPMKGHSHVYWYRQLPEEGLKFMVYLQKENIIDESGMPKERFSAEFPKEGPSILRIQQVVRGDSAAYFCASSPQGSETQYFGPGTRLLVL.

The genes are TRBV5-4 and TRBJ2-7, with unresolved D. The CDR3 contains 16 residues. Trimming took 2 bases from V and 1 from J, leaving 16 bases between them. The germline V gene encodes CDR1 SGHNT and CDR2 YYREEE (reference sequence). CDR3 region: CASSLQQTISSYEQYF. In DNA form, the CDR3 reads TGTGCCAGCAGCTTACAGCAAACCATCAGTTCCTACGAGCAGTACTTC.

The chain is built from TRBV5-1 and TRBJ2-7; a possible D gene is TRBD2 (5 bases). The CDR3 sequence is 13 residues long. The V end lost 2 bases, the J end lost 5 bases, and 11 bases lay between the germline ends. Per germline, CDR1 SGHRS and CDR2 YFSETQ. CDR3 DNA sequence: TGCGCCAGCAGCTTTTGGGAGAATAACGAGCAGTACTTC. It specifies CASSFWENNEQYF.